This TCR beta chain is drawn from a study of Ad26.COV2.S vaccination and SARS-CoV-2 variants. Study information: The vaccine Ad26.COV2.S was put into the muscle once, or twice with 56 days between. Findings of the study overall: Vaccine recipients showed a spike-specific TCR breadth that was higher than in placebo recipients.

The treatment: about 20 received Ad26.COV2.S at low or high dose, single or two shots; a few received placebo; per-sample allocation not given. Material that was analyzed had been drawn on day 63 after the first vaccine or placebo injection. Recruitment in Boston yielded a donor of adult age, 18-55 years. Measured with immunoSEQ multiplex PCR; TCRdb has only the in-frame clones, and not every one. The sample has about 320,000 clones; more than 70% are singletons. A remark on this clone: Its antigen remains unidentified.

The sample consisted of peripheral blood, taken in a trial of Ad26.COV2.S vaccine versus placebo. The origin of this receptor is a person between 18 and 59 years old who received the Ad26.COV2.S COVID-19 vaccine or a placebo.

The CDR3 coding sequence is TGTGCCAGCAGTTACCAGGCCCGAGCTTTCTTT. Translated: CASSYQARAFF. The chain links TRBV6-6 to TRBJ1-1; D ambiguous. The CDR3 totals 11 residues. Looked up from germline, CDR1 is MNHNY and CDR2 is SVGAGI (reference sequence). V lost 2 bases, J lost 10 bases, and 8 bases lay in between.